These 6 T cell receptor beta chains came from one sample sequenced in a study of blood T cell repertoires in COVID-19. Measured with immunoSEQ multiplex PCR; TCRdb has only the in-frame clones, and not every one. The table has roughly 99,000 clones, just over 85% seen once. Material: peripheral blood. Receptor source: a man aged 50 to 59 with COVID-19, enrolled during active disease.

This chain joins TRBV18 and TRBJ1-1; D call uncertain. Germline V CDR1 and CDR2: KGHSH, LQKENI. The V gene lost 5 bases and the J gene lost 1 base, with 11 bases spanning the gap. This CDR3 has 14 residues. The CDR3 spells CASSTEMANTEAFF. The DNA of the CDR3 is TGTGCCAGCTCAACCGAAATGGCGAACACTGAAGCTTTCTTT.

Of note for this clone: One end of the junction does not line up with germline, which may come from a read error. Here the CDR3 DNA reads TGTGCCAGCTCACCAGAAATGGGGGGTGACTACGGCTACACCTTC. Encoded protein: CASSPEMGGDYGYTF. This chain connects TRBV18 to TRBJ1-2; D possibly corresponds to TRBD1 (5 bases). Germline-derived CDR1 and CDR2 are KGHSH and LQKENI. This CDR3 has 15 residues.

This rearrangement joins TRBV15 to TRBJ1-2; D gene uncertain. Germline V gene data show CDR1 as LNHNV and CDR2 as YYDKDF (reference sequence). The V and J ends lost 5 bases and 7 bases respectively, with 8 bases between them. CDR3 length: 11 residues. The CDR3, as DNA: TGTGCCACCAGCGATCATAGTGGCTACACCTTC. This translates into CATSDHSGYTF.

The rearrangement uses TRBV15 and TRBJ1-5, with a weak D call TRBD1 (5 bases). CDR1 and CDR2 (germline): LNHNV, YYDKDF (reference sequence). The V end was cut by 7 bases, the J end by 1 base, with 14 bases between. There are 15 residues in the CDR3. This CDR3 reads CATTPWGGSNQPQHF. CDR3 DNA sequence: TGTGCCACCACCCCCTGGGGGGGGAGCAATCAGCCCCAGCATTTT.

This sequence joins TRBV29-1 and TRBJ1-1; D is uncertain. Trimming cost V 6 bases and J 2 bases, with 13 bases left between them. In germline, CDR1 is SQVTM, CDR2 ANQGSEA. This CDR3 is 13 amino acids long. CDR3 in DNA: TGCAGCGTCCGTCCACTGGTTAACACTGAAGCTTTCTTT. The encoded protein is CSVRPLVNTEAFF.

V and J are TRBV19 and TRBJ2-2; 9 bases map to TRBD1. There are 17 residues in the CDR3. Per the germline V gene, CDR1 is LNHDA and CDR2 is SQIVND (reference sequence). J gave up 7 bases and V 3 bases, and 12 bases lay outside the gene matches. CDR3 sequence (DNA): TGTGCCAGTAGTATCCCTAACAGGGGGCGATCGAACGGGGAGCTGTTTTTT. Amino acids: CASSIPNRGRSNGELFF.